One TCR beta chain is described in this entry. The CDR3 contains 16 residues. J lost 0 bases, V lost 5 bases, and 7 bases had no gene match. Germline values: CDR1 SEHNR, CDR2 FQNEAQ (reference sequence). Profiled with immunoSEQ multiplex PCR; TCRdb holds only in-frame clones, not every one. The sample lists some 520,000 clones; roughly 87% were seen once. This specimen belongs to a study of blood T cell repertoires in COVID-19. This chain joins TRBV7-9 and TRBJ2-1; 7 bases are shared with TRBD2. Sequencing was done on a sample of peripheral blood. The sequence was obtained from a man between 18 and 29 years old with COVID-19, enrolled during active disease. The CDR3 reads CASSRDYQSSYNEQFF. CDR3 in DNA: TGTGCCAGCAGCCGGGACTACCAGAGCTCCTACAATGAGCAGTTCTTC.